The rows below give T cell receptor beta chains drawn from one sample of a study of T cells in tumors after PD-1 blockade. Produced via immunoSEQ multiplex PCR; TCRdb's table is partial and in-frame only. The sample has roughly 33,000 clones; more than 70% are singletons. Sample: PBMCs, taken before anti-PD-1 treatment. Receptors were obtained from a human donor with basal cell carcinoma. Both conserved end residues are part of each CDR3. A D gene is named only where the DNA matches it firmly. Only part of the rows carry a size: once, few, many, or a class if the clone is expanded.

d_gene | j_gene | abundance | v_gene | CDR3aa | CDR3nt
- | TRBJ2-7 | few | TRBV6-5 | CATSDSIYEQYF | TGTGCCACCTCGGACAGTATCTACGAGCAGTACTTC
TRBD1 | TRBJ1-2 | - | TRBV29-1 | CSVNLQGARGYTF | TGCAGCGTTAATCTACAGGGGGCGCGGGGCTACACCTTC
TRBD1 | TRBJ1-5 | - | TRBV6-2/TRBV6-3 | CASSHRQGSINQPQHF | TGTGCCAGCAGTCACCGACAGGGTAGTATCAATCAGCCCCAGCATTTT
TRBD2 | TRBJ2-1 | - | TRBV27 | CASSLLAGDNNEQFF | TGTGCCAGCAGTTTACTAGCGGGAGATAACAATGAGCAGTTCTTC
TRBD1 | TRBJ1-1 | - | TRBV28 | CASSFPGGANTEAFF | TGTGCCAGCAGTTTTCCAGGGGGGGCGAACACTGAAGCTTTCTTT
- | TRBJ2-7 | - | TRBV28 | CASSTPTPPSYEQYF | TGTGCCAGCAGTACTCCTACACCTCCCTCCTACGAGCAGTACTTC
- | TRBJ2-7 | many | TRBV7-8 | CASSLVQGSDEQYF | TGTGCCAGCAGCTTAGTGCAGGGGTCCGACGAGCAGTACTTC
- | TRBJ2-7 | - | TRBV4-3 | CASSQEDHRDTYEQYF | TGCGCCAGCAGCCAAGAGGATCACAGGGACACCTACGAGCAGTACTTC
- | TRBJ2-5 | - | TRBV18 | CASSPSPTGPGTQYF | TGTGCCAGCTCACCATCCCCGACAGGTCCCGGGACCCAGTACTTC
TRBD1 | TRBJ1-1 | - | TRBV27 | CASSSGTANTEAFF | TGTGCCAGCAGCTCCGGGACAGCGAACACTGAAGCTTTCTTT
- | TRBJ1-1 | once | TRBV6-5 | CASRRTNSGVTEAFF | TGTGCCAGCAGGCGGACGAACTCTGGGGTCACTGAAGCTTTCTTT
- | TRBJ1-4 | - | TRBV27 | CASSLNGVSTTKLFF | TGTGCCAGCAGTTTAAACGGTGTGTCTACGACAAAACTGTTTTTT
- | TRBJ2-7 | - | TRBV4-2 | CASSQEGREQYF | TGTGCCAGCAGCCAAGAGGGGAGGGAGCAGTACTTC
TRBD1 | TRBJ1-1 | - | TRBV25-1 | CASSEAWRGQAFF | TGTGCCAGCAGTGAGGCTTGGAGGGGGCAGGCTTTCTTT
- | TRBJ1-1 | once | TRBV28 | CASSRPREAFF | TGTGCCAGCAGCCGCCCCAGGGAAGCTTTCTTT
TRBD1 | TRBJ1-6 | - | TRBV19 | CASSIVWDRGNGSPLHF | TGTGCCAGTAGTATAGTCTGGGACAGGGGTAACGGTTCACCCCTCCACTTT
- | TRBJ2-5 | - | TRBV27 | CASRLWNQETQYF | TGTGCCAGCCGCCTGTGGAACCAAGAGACCCAGTACTTC
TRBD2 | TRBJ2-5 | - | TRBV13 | CASTSREFEQTQYF | TGTGCCAGCACCTCGCGGGAGTTTGAACAGACCCAGTACTTC
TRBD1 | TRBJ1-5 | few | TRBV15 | CATRTGEVSQPQHF | TGTGCCACCAGAACAGGGGAGGTGAGTCAGCCCCAGCATTTT
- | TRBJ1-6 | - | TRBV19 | CASSFSEGANSPLHF | TGTGCCAGTAGTTTCTCGGAAGGGGCCAATTCACCCCTCCACTTT
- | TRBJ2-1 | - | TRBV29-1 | CSVEDRTDAYNEQFF | TGCAGCGTTGAAGATAGAACGGACGCCTACAATGAGCAGTTCTTC
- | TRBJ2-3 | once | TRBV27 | CASSLQGQYRAQYF | TGTGCCAGCAGTTTACAAGGACAGTACCGGGCGCAGTATTTT
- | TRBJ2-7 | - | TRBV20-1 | CSASTGHTYEQYF | TGCAGTGCTAGTACGGGACATACCTACGAGCAGTACTTC
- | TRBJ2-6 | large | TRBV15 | CATSRDLFTSGANVLTF | TGTGCCACCAGCAGAGATTTGTTCACCTCTGGGGCCAACGTCCTGACTTTC